A single sample gave rise to the 27 T cell receptor beta chains below, sequenced in a study of tumor-infiltrating lymphocytes in localized non-small cell lung cancer. Produced via immunoSEQ multiplex PCR; TCRdb's table is partial and in-frame only. In the table there are thousands of clones, approximately 57% of which are singletons. The sample taken for sequencing was lung tumor tissue. These TCRs come from a human donor with non-small cell lung cancer.

J is TRBJ1-6 and V is TRBV21-1. TRBV21-1 is an annotated pseudogene. This CDR3 has 20 amino acids. The CDR3 protein is CASSKESGGQTGNYNSPLHF. DNA for the CDR3: TGTGCCAGCAGCAAGGAATCGGGAGGGCAAACAGGGAACTATAATTCACCCCTCCACTTT.

V gene TRBV5-6 combines with J gene TRBJ2-2; 12 nucleotides match TRBD1. V shed 5 bases and J 6 bases; nucleotides not matched to a gene: 5. Germline V gives CDR1 SGHDT, CDR2 YYEEEE. The CDR3 length is 15 residues. In nucleotides, the CDR3 is TGTGCCAGCAGGTACGGGACAGGGGGCCCCGGGGAGCTGTTTTTT. This sequence encodes CASRYGTGGPGELFF.

This sequence joins TRBV4-1 and TRBJ1-3; the D gene is possibly TRBD1 (5 bases). Per germline, CDR1 MGHRA and CDR2 YSYEKL. The V end was cut by 1 base, the J end by 1 base, with 17 bases between. There are 18 residues in the CDR3. The CDR3 sequence: CASSQGGRGRTSGNTIYF. CDR3 nucleotides: TGCGCCAGCAGCCAAGGGGGAAGGGGCAGGACATCTGGAAACACCATATATTTT.

The rearrangement links TRBV7-9 to TRBJ1-1; tentative D call: TRBD1 (5 bases). Germline V gives CDR1 SEHNR, CDR2 FQNEAQ (reference sequence). This CDR3 has 14 residues. Trimming shortened V by 5 bases and J by 0 bases, and 10 bases separated the two germline ends. The chain's CDR3 is CASSRGPLNTEAFF. DNA for the CDR3: TGTGCCAGCAGCCGGGGACCTTTGAACACTGAAGCTTTCTTT.

J is TRBJ2-5 and V is TRBV7-6; 10 nucleotides align to TRBD2. Germline V gene lookup returns CDR1 SGHVS and CDR2 FNYEAQ. The CDR3 is made up of 16 amino acids. The trim removed 2 bases at V and 6 bases at J, leaving 9 bases unmatched. The CDR3 nucleotides read TGTGCCAGCAGCTTATCAAGCGGGGGGGCCATGAAGACCCAGTACTTC. Translation: CASSLSSGGAMKTQYF.

There are a few counts of this clone. This chain joins TRBV27 and TRBJ2-1, with a possible D match to TRBD2 (5 bases). Trimming stripped 1 base from V and 1 base from J, with 11 bases between. The CDR3 is 16 amino acids. Germline CDR1 is MNHEY and CDR2 is SMNVEV (reference sequence). The CDR3 spells CASSLLGGPSYNEQFF. In nucleotides, the CDR3 is TGTGCCAGCAGTTTATTGGGCGGGCCTTCCTACAATGAGCAGTTCTTC.

The chain carries TRBV19 and TRBJ2-1, with 10 bases aligning to TRBD1. This CDR3 has 15 residues. Germline CDR1 and CDR2: LNHDA and SQIVND (reference sequence). The trim removed 4 bases at V and 8 bases at J, leaving 8 bases unmatched. CDR3: CASSTKGQGGYEQFF. As DNA, the CDR3 is TGTGCCAGTAGTACTAAAGGACAGGGGGGCTATGAGCAGTTCTTC.

J is TRBJ1-5 and V is TRBV28, with D possibly matching TRBD1 (6 bases). The CDR3 has 14 amino acids. V was trimmed by 3 bases and J by 4 bases, leaving 10 bases between them. Germline V CDR1 and CDR2: MDHEN, SYDVKM. The CDR3 bases are TGTGCCAGCAGTTTCAGGGGTCTGAATCAGCCCCAGCATTTT. Protein sequence: CASSFRGLNQPQHF.

This clone was seen a handful of times. The V and J genes are TRBV13 and TRBJ2-2, with D unresolved. With 2 bases removed from V and 7 bases from J, the gap between germline ends came to 5 bases. Germline V gene lookup returns CDR1 PRHDT and CDR2 FYEKMQ (reference sequence). There are 12 residues in the CDR3. The DNA of the CDR3 is TGTGCCAGCAGCTTATGGTACGGGGAGCTGTTTTTT. Its translation: CASSLWYGELFF.

The chain recombines TRBV5-6 with TRBJ2-5, with D possibly matching TRBD2 (6 bases). The CDR3 is 16 amino acids. Germline assignment: CDR1 SGHDT and CDR2 YYEEEE. V dropped 3 bases and J dropped 4 bases, with 19 bases sitting between them. The CDR3 sequence is CASSSPRGLGGETQYF. CDR3 nucleotides: TGTGCCAGCAGCTCCCCCCGGGGCCTGGGGGGAGAGACCCAGTACTTC. Full variable domain (rest looked up from reference TRBV5-6 and TRBJ2-5): DAGVTQSPTHLIKTRGQQVTLRCSPKSGHDTVSWYQQALGQGPQFIFQYYEEEERQRGNFPDRFSGHQFPNYSSELNVNALLLGDSALYLCASSSPRGLGGETQYFGPGTRLLVL.

The chain recombines TRBV13 with TRBJ2-3; 11 positions agree with TRBD2. The J segment lost 5 bases and the V segment lost 5 bases, leaving 12 bases of the junction unmatched. The CDR3 is made up of 17 amino acids. Germline lookup yields CDR1 PRHDT and CDR2 FYEKMQ (reference sequence). CDR3 sequence: CASSRRGSGRAIDTQYF. CDR3 in DNA: TGTGCCAGCAGCCGCCGCGGTAGCGGGAGGGCGATAGATACGCAGTATTTT.

By its share, this clone is medium-sized. The V gene is TRBV12-5, the J gene TRBJ1-1; D gene unclear. The CDR3 is made up of 12 amino acids. In germline, CDR1 is LGHNT, CDR2 FRNRAP. Trimming removed 3 bases from V and 0 bases from J, with 2 bases in between. In DNA, the CDR3 is TGTGCTAGTGGTTTTGTGAACACTGAAGCTTTCTTT. Translated: CASGFVNTEAFF.

CDR3 in DNA: TGCGCCAGCAGGCGGGGGGCGGTTGTAGATACGCAGTATTTT. This codes for CASRRGAVVDTQYF. This sequence joins TRBV5-1 and TRBJ2-3; 8 bases are a match to TRBD2. CDR1 SGHRS and CDR2 YFSETQ come from the germline V gene. The length of the CDR3 is 14 residues. The V segment lost 5 bases and the J segment 5 bases; nucleotides outside the gene matches: 7. The full variable domain, completed using reference TRBV5-1 and TRBJ2-3, is KAGVTQTPRYLIKTRGQQVTLSCSPISGHRSVSWYQQTPGQGLQFLFEYFSETQRNKGNFPGRFSGRQFSNSRSEMNVSTLELGDSALYLCASRRGAVVDTQYFGPGTRLTVL.

The chain joins TRBV30 to TRBJ1-2; no clear D. The germline V gene encodes CDR1 GTSNPN and CDR2 SVGIG (reference sequence). The CDR3 totals 15 residues. Trimming left V 2 bases short and J 0 bases short, with 13 bases between. The CDR3 region is CAWSLSPVPNYGYTF. For the CDR3, the DNA is TGTGCCTGGAGTCTATCCCCCGTCCCTAACTATGGCTACACCTTC.

In this sample, this clone turned up a few times. The rearrangement uses TRBV6-6 and TRBJ1-1; D unclear. V lost 7 bases, J lost 4 bases, and 16 bases lay in between. This CDR3 has 14 amino acids. The germline CDR1 and CDR2 sequences are MNHNY and SVGAGI (reference sequence). The CDR3 region has the DNA TGTGCCAGCATCAAAACGGACGGCTTCACTGAAGCTTTCTTT. This sequence encodes CASIKTDGFTEAFF.

This chain uses TRBV10-2 with TRBJ2-7; D is ambiguous. The CDR3 is 13 amino acids. The germline V gene has CDR1 WSHSY and CDR2 SAAADI. V dropped 8 bases and J dropped 0 bases, with 11 bases sitting between them. In DNA, the CDR3 is TGCGCCAGCTCGATTCAGAGCTCCTACGAGCAGTACTTC. It is translated as CASSIQSSYEQYF.

CDR3 region: CASSLEGGRAAYEQYF. The CDR3 DNA reads as TGTGCCAGCAGCTTGGAAGGCGGGAGGGCCGCCTACGAGCAGTACTTC. The chain links TRBV5-5 to TRBJ2-7, with 9 bases lining up with TRBD2. The V gene's germline CDR1 is SGHKS and CDR2 YYEKEE (reference sequence). The trim removed 0 bases at V and 2 bases at J, leaving 6 bases unmatched. The CDR3 sequence is 16 residues long.

By proportion, this clone is medium-sized (0.01 to 0.1%). The chain has TRBV4-3 and TRBJ2-6, with 10 bases aligning to TRBD1. This CDR3 has 17 residues. Germline CDR1 is LGHNA and CDR2 is YSLEER. J lost 0 bases, V lost 8 bases, and 7 bases had no gene match. CDR3 amino acids: CASASGTGVSGANVLTF. The CDR3 DNA is TGCGCCAGCGCCTCCGGGACAGGGGTCTCTGGGGCCAACGTCCTGACTTTC.

The chain employs TRBV18 and TRBJ2-7; 10 bases line up with TRBD2. This CDR3 is 16 amino acids long. Germline V CDR1 and CDR2: KGHSH, LQKENI. J lost 6 bases, V lost 3 bases, and 11 bases had no gene match. Here the CDR3 reads CASSPFPAGGPAEQYF. In DNA form, the CDR3 reads TGTGCCAGCTCACCGTTCCCAGCGGGAGGGCCAGCCGAGCAGTACTTC. Full variable domain (missing parts from reference TRBV18 and TRBJ2-7): NAGVMQNPRHLVRRRGQEARLRCSPMKGHSHVYWYRQLPEEGLKFMVYLQKENIIDESGMPKERFSAEFPKEGPSILRIQQVVRGDSAAYFCASSPFPAGGPAEQYFGPGTRLTVT.

V gene TRBV7-2 combines with J gene TRBJ2-5; D might be TRBD1 or TRBD2, each matching 5 bases. The ends were cut back, 2 bases at V and 2 bases at J, with 12 bases in the middle. The CDR3 has 15 residues. CDR1 and CDR2 from the germline V gene are SGHTA and FQGNSA. DNA for the CDR3: TGTGCCAGCAGCTTACTGACGGGGCGGCAAGAGACCCAGTACTTC. It codes for CASSLLTGRQETQYF.

V usage is TRBV5-6 and J usage is TRBJ1-4; the D is unclear. The CDR3 has 12 amino acids. CDR1 is SGHDT, CDR2 YYEEEE, per germline. With 4 bases removed from V and 7 bases from J, the gap between germline ends came to 8 bases. In DNA, the CDR3 is TGTGCCAGCAGCCGCCGCGCTGAAAAACTGTTTTTT. Its translation is CASSRRAEKLFF.

J is TRBJ1-1 and V is TRBV27, with D unclear. Germline loops: CDR1 MNHEY, CDR2 SMNVEV (reference sequence). The CDR3 contains 14 residues. The V end lost 5 bases, the J end lost 3 bases, and 13 bases lay between the germline ends. The CDR3 bases are TGTGCCAGCAGTGCAATATTCGGTGACACTGAAGCTTTCTTT. Translating gives CASSAIFGDTEAFF.

The chain recombines TRBV7-9 with TRBJ1-2; 7 positions agree with TRBD1. The length of the CDR3 is 15 residues. Germline CDR1 SEHNR, CDR2 FQNEAQ (reference sequence). With V trimmed by 1 base and J by 8 bases, 10 bases remained unmatched. As DNA, the CDR3 is TGTGCCAGCAGCTTAGGGGTCACAGGGGCCGGGGGCTACACCTTC. Translating gives CASSLGVTGAGGYTF.

This clone qualifies as medium-sized. The rearrangement joins TRBV21-1 to TRBJ1-5; the table's D call, TRBD1, has no DNA check behind it. TRBV21-1 constitutes a pseudogene. CDR3 length equals 17 residues. CDR3 coding DNA: TGTGCCAGCAGCGCCCGGACAGGGTGCGGGAGCAATCAGCCCCAGCATTTT. The encoded protein is CASSARTGCGSNQPQHF.

In its sample, this clone was seen a few times. The V call is TRBV5-4, the J call TRBJ2-7; the match to TRBD1 covers 10 bases. This CDR3 is built from 14 residues. Germline CDR1 and CDR2: SGHNT and YYREEE (reference sequence). Unmatched junction bases numbered 4, after V lost 4 bases and J lost 3 bases. The CDR3 nucleotides read TGTGCCAGCAGCCCGAGGACAGGGGGCTACGAGCAGTACTTC. Protein: CASSPRTGGYEQYF.

This clone came up a few times. This rearrangement joins TRBV6-6 to TRBJ1-1; possibly TRBD1 for D (6 bases). This CDR3 region has 13 residues. CDR1 and CDR2 (germline): MNHNY, SVGAGI (reference sequence). V lost 4 bases, J lost 8 bases, and 14 bases lay in between. Here the CDR3 DNA reads TGTGCCAGCAGTTTCTCAGGACAGTCAGAAGCTTTCTTT. Residues: CASSFSGQSEAFF.

CDR3 residues: CSVEIILGETQYF. CDR3 nucleotide sequence: TGCAGCGTTGAGATAATTCTTGGGGAGACCCAGTACTTC. This chain uses TRBV29-1 with TRBJ2-5; D not certain. The CDR3 sequence is 13 residues long. V lost 3 bases and J lost 5, with 13 bases in between. Germline assignment: CDR1 SQVTM and CDR2 ANQGSEA.